The 11 T cell receptor beta chains below were found in one sample sequenced in a study of blood T cell repertoires in COVID-19 (dated by TCRdb to the early 2020s). Library creation used the immunoSEQ multiplex PCR assay. Not all clones reach the TCRdb copy of this immuneACCESS table, which keeps in-frame sequences only. Checked studies attribute under half of the gap to unresolved V genes and leave the rest unexplained. The sample data list some 240,000 clones, and more than 75% of these were observed just once. Together, the top ten hold under 8% of the sample. The sample comprised PBMCs or T cells enriched from blood (not recorded which). These receptors all stem from a woman aged 45 to 65 who had been exposed to COVID-19.

V gene TRBV19 combines with J gene TRBJ1-5; 7 nucleotides line up with TRBD1. CDR3 size: 16 residues. Germline values: CDR1 LNHDA, CDR2 SQIVND (reference sequence). V lost 5 bases to trimming and J lost 4 bases; unmatched junction nucleotides: 11. CDR3 sequence reads: CASSHLQGTTNQPQHF. The CDR3 coding sequence is TGTGCCAGTAGTCACTTACAGGGGACAACTAATCAGCCCCAGCATTTT. Based on the CDR3 plus reference TRBV19 and TRBJ1-5, the full variable domain is DGGITQSPKYLFRKEGQNVTLSCEQNLNHDAMYWYRQDPGQGLRLIYYSQIVNDFQKGDIAEGYSVSREKKESFPLTVTSAQKNPTAFYLCASSHLQGTTNQPQHFGDGTRLSIL.

This clone was seen a handful of times. This rearrangement joins TRBV4-1 to TRBJ1-4, with D possibly being TRBD1 (5 bases). Germline CDR1 and CDR2: MGHRA and YSYEKL. CDR3 length equals 14 residues. V lost 9 bases, J lost 4 bases, and 15 bases lay in between. The CDR3 is CASTSGVLNEKLFF. The CDR3 DNA sequence: TGCGCCAGTACATCGGGGGTACTTAATGAAAAACTGTTTTTT.

The sample holds one count of this clone. The chain employs TRBV10-2 and TRBJ2-1, with 8 bases matching TRBD1. With V trimmed by 3 bases and J by 12 bases, 10 bases remained unmatched. Germline V gene sequence: CDR1 WSHSY, CDR2 SAAADI. CDR3 length: 14 residues. This CDR3 is CASSDQGALQGQFF. DNA for the CDR3: TGCGCCAGCAGTGACCAGGGGGCCCTTCAAGGGCAGTTCTTC.

CDR3 residues: CASSPQRGGKTQYF. As DNA, the CDR3 is TGTGCCAGCAGTCCACAGCGGGGAGGGAAGACCCAGTACTTC. The gene calls are TRBV7-2 and TRBJ2-5; the match to TRBD2 covers 7 bases. The CDR3 spans 14 residues. CDR1 and CDR2 from the germline V gene are SGHTA and FQGNSA. The V segment lost 6 bases and the J segment 6 bases; nucleotides outside the gene matches: 10.

The chain has TRBV7-2 and TRBJ2-1; 7 bases line up with TRBD2. The CDR3 covers 16 residues. Germline CDR1 SGHTA, CDR2 FQGNSA. V dropped 1 base and J dropped 0; count of bases not matched to a gene: 3. CDR3: CASSLVSGGSYNEQFF. The CDR3 DNA reads as TGTGCCAGCAGCTTAGTATCGGGAGGCTCCTACAATGAGCAGTTCTTC.

The rearrangement links TRBV5-5 to TRBJ1-2; tentative D call: TRBD1 (5 bases). V was trimmed by 2 bases and J by 2 bases, leaving 10 bases between them. Per the germline V gene, CDR1 is SGHKS and CDR2 is YYEKEE (reference sequence). The CDR3 runs to 14 residues. For the CDR3, the DNA is TGTGCCAGCAGCTTCCAGGGCGGCAACTATGGCTACACCTTC. It specifies CASSFQGGNYGYTF.

The chain recombines TRBV25-1 with TRBJ1-2, with D uncertain. Germline V gives CDR1 MGHDK, CDR2 SYGVNS. This CDR3 is 13 amino acids long. Trimming removed 7 bases from V and 3 bases from J, with 12 bases in between. This CDR3 reads CASTLGKDYGYTF. The CDR3 bases are TGTGCCAGCACACTCGGGAAGGACTATGGCTACACCTTC.

The chain uses TRBV15 and TRBJ1-5; D may be TRBD1 (6 bases). Germline loops: CDR1 LNHNV, CDR2 YYDKDF (reference sequence). CDR3 length: 14 residues. Trimming took off 1 base at V and 10 bases at J, with 14 bases between the two ends. This CDR3 is CATSRVVQGNPQHF. For the CDR3, the DNA is TGTGCCACCAGCAGAGTGGTACAGGGCAATCCCCAGCATTTT.

CDR3 amino acids: CASSSSGGSSYNEQFF. The CDR3 DNA sequence: TGTGCCAGCAGCTCTAGCGGGGGGAGCTCCTACAATGAGCAGTTCTTC. J is TRBJ2-1 and V is TRBV7-2, with 11 bases that match TRBD2. Losses at the gene ends were 4 bases for V and 0 bases for J; bases not matched to a gene: 2. The germline V gene has CDR1 SGHTA and CDR2 FQGNSA. The CDR3 runs to 16 residues. Variable domain in full (rest from reference TRBV7-2 and TRBJ2-1): GAGVSQSPSNKVTEKGKDVELRCDPISGHTALYWYRQSLGQGLEFLIYFQGNSAPDKSGLPSDRFSAERTGGSVSTLTIQRTQQEDSAVYLCASSSSGGSSYNEQFFGPGTRLTVL.

J is TRBJ1-1 and V is TRBV5-1; D might be TRBD1 (6 bases). With 1 base removed from V and 1 base from J, the gap between germline ends came to 11 bases. The germline CDR1 and CDR2 sequences are SGHRS and YFSETQ. The CDR3 extends over 15 amino acids. CDR3 nucleotides: TGCGCCAGCAGCTTGATTCCGGGACAGAACACTGAAGCTTTCTTT. Translated, it gives CASSLIPGQNTEAFF. Full variable domain (missing parts from reference TRBV5-1 and TRBJ1-1): KAGVTQTPRYLIKTRGQQVTLSCSPISGHRSVSWYQQTPGQGLQFLFEYFSETQRNKGNFPGRFSGRQFSNSRSEMNVSTLELGDSALYLCASSLIPGQNTEAFFGQGTRLTVV.

This clone was counted only a few times. J is TRBJ2-7 and V is TRBV27, with a possible D match to TRBD1 (6 bases). The CDR3 is made up of 11 amino acids. Trimming cost V 9 bases and J 6 bases, with 12 bases left between them. Germline CDR1 and CDR2: MNHEY and SMNVEV (reference sequence). The CDR3 nucleotides read TGTGCCAGTAAGTGGGGGCGCGAGCAGTACTTC. This encodes CASKWGREQYF.